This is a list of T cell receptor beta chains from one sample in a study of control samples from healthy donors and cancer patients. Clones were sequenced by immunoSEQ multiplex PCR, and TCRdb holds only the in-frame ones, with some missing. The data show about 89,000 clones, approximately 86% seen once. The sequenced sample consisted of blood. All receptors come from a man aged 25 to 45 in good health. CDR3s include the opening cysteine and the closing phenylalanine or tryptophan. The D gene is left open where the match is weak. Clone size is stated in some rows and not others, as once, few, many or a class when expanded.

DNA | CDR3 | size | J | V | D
TGTGCCAGCAGCAGGAGGACAGGGGGCTCAAATGGGGATGAGCAGTTCTTC | CASSRRTGGSNGDEQFF | NA | TRBJ2-1 | TRBV21-1 | NA
TGTGCCAGCAGCCAAGAAGGCGGTAGGAGAAATACGCAGTATTTT | CASSQEGGRRNTQYF | NA | TRBJ2-3 | TRBV3-1/TRBV3-2 | NA
TGTGCCTGGAGTCCCTCGGGATGGGGGTACTATGGCTACACCTTC | CAWSPSGWGYYGYTF | once | TRBJ1-2 | TRBV30 | NA
TGTGCCAGCAGCTTAGGGATGAACACTGAAGCTTTCTTT | CASSLGMNTEAFF | NA | TRBJ1-1 | TRBV7-2 | NA
TGCGCCAGCAGCACCGACAGGGGGTACGAGACCCAGTACTTC | CASSTDRGYETQYF | NA | TRBJ2-5 | TRBV5-1 | TRBD1
TGTGCCAGCAGCCTGACTAGCGGGGCCAACAATGAGCAGTTCTTC | CASSLTSGANNEQFF | NA | TRBJ2-1 | TRBV5-4 | TRBD2
TGTGCCAGCTCACCGGGGGCCCCCACAACCGAAAAACTGTTTTTT | CASSPGAPTTEKLFF | NA | TRBJ1-4 | TRBV18 | NA
TGTGCCAGCAGTTACTCGGGGACGGCCGGCCGGCATTTT | CASSYSGTAGRHF | NA | TRBJ1-5 | TRBV6-6 | NA
TGCGCCAGCAGCTCCTCAGGGGCAAACACCGGGGAGCTGTTTTTT | CASSSSGANTGELFF | NA | TRBJ2-2 | TRBV5-1 | NA
TGTGCCAGCAGTTACTCGAGTGTGCAGCCCTACTACGAGCAGTACTTC | CASSYSSVQPYYEQYF | NA | TRBJ2-7 | TRBV6-5 | NA
TGCGCCAGCAGCCCGGGACCTCCCCTCAATGAGCAGTTCTTC | CASSPGPPLNEQFF | few | TRBJ2-1 | TRBV5-1 | NA
TGTGCCTGGAGCCGATCGGGGATCCAAGAGACCCAGTACTTC | CAWSRSGIQETQYF | NA | TRBJ2-5 | TRBV30 | NA
TGTGCCAGCAGCCTGGGACTAGGGGTTCAAGAGACCCAGTACTTC | CASSLGLGVQETQYF | NA | TRBJ2-5 | TRBV5-8 | TRBD2
TGTGCCAGCAGCCAGGGACAGGGTATCCACGAGCAGTACTTC | CASSQGQGIHEQYF | NA | TRBJ2-7 | TRBV3-1/TRBV3-2 | TRBD1
TGCGCCAGCAGTAGCTCGAGCTCTGGAAACACCATATATTTT | CASSSSSSGNTIYF | NA | TRBJ1-3 | TRBV5-1 | NA
TGTGCCAGCAGCTCGGACAGGGGTCAAAGCTCTGGAAACACCATATATTTT | CASSSDRGQSSGNTIYF | NA | TRBJ1-3 | TRBV5-5 | TRBD1
TGTGCCACCAGTGATTTGCAGACTAGCGGGGGCCACAATGAGCAGTTCTTC | CATSDLQTSGGHNEQFF | once | TRBJ2-1 | TRBV24-1 | TRBD2
TGCGCCAGCAGCTCTGACAGGGAATTGCCTAGCAATCAGCCCCAGCATTTT | CASSSDRELPSNQPQHF | few | TRBJ1-5 | TRBV5-1 | TRBD1
TGCGCCAGCAGCCCGGGGACTACTAGCACCGGGGAGCTGTTTTTT | CASSPGTTSTGELFF | few | TRBJ2-2 | TRBV5-1 | TRBD2
TGTGCCAGCAGCGCTTGGGGGGGGGCCCAAGAGACCCAGTACTTC | CASSAWGGAQETQYF | once | TRBJ2-5 | TRBV9 | NA
TGCAGTGCTCTGGCTAACGAGCAGTACTTC | CSALANEQYF | NA | TRBJ2-7 | TRBV20-1 | NA
TGTGCCAGCAGTCTTACGACAGGAAAAAACATTCAGTACTTC | CASSLTTGKNIQYF | NA | TRBJ2-4 | TRBV7-9 | NA
TGTGCCAGCAGCCATCGACAGGGTTACGGTGGCTACACCTTC | CASSHRQGYGGYTF | NA | TRBJ1-2 | TRBV3-1/TRBV3-2 | TRBD1
TGTGCCAGCAGTCGGGACAGGGGGAGCAATGAGCAGTTCTTC | CASSRDRGSNEQFF | NA | TRBJ2-1 | TRBV6-4 | TRBD1
TGTGCCAGCAGCTCCCTCACCGGGGAGCTGTTTTTT | CASSSLTGELFF | NA | TRBJ2-2 | TRBV7-3 | NA
TGTGCCACCAGTGACCACAGGGGACGGGGCAATCAGCCCCAGCATTTT | CATSDHRGRGNQPQHF | NA | TRBJ1-5 | TRBV24-1 | TRBD1
TGTGCCAGCAGCTTAGCCGGGACAGGGGGCCTCACCGGGGAGCTGTTTTTT | CASSLAGTGGLTGELFF | NA | TRBJ2-2 | TRBV7-9 | TRBD1
TGTGCCAGCAGCGCGGCCGGCAGGGTTGATGCCTCTGGCTACACCTTC | CASSAAGRVDASGYTF | NA | TRBJ1-2 | TRBV5-5 | NA
TGTGCCAGCAGTTTATTGGCCGTGCAGGGGGGAACAGATACGCAGTATTTT | CASSLLAVQGGTDTQYF | NA | TRBJ2-3 | TRBV27 | NA
TGTGCCAGCAGTTACGGGGGGGTCCAGAACACTGAAGCTTTCTTT | CASSYGGVQNTEAFF | once | TRBJ1-1 | TRBV6-5 | NA
TGTGCCAGCAGTTGGACGGTTAACACTGAAGCTTTCTTT | CASSWTVNTEAFF | NA | TRBJ1-1 | TRBV12-3/TRBV12-4 | NA
TGTGCCAGCAAGCCCGACAGGGGGGGAGGCAATGAGCAGTTCTTC | CASKPDRGGGNEQFF | NA | TRBJ2-1 | TRBV6-5 | TRBD1
TGTGCCAGCAGTCTCTCCACAGGAATGAACACTGAAGCTTTCTTT | CASSLSTGMNTEAFF | NA | TRBJ1-1 | TRBV27 | NA
TGTGCCTGGAGTCCTCAATATGGCTACACCTTC | CAWSPQYGYTF | NA | TRBJ1-2 | TRBV30 | NA
TGTGCCAGCAGCACACTGTGGGGGTGCTTAAGGCCTGGAGGCAGGTGTTCACCCCTCCACTTT | CASSTLWGCLRPGGRCSPLHF | NA | TRBJ1-6 | TRBV21-1 | NA
TGTGCCAGCAGCGTTTCCGGGGGGGCAACAGATACGCAGTATTTT | CASSVSGGATDTQYF | NA | TRBJ2-3 | TRBV9 | TRBD2
TGTGCCAGCAGTGTGGGGGGACAGGGGGTAAACAACTATGGCTACACCTTC | CASSVGGQGVNNYGYTF | few | TRBJ1-2 | TRBV2 | TRBD1
TGTGCCAGCAAACCCGGGGCTGCCTACAATGAGCAGTTCTTC | CASKPGAAYNEQFF | NA | TRBJ2-1 | TRBV2 | NA
TGTGCCAGCAGTGAAGGGGGAAATAATGAAAAATTGTTTTTT | CASSEGGNNEKLFF | NA | TRBJ1-4 | TRBV6-1 | NA
TGCGCCAGCAGCCGTATCGGGCAGGGAAATGAAAAACTGTTTTTT | CASSRIGQGNEKLFF | once | TRBJ1-4 | TRBV5-1 | NA
TGTGCCAGCAGCTTTGGGCGGGAAGGGGAGACCCAGTACTTC | CASSFGREGETQYF | NA | TRBJ2-5 | TRBV5-4 | NA
TGTGCCAGCAGTTCACAGGGGGTTACTAACTATGGCTACACCTTC | CASSSQGVTNYGYTF | NA | TRBJ1-2 | TRBV27 | TRBD1
TGTGCCAGCAGCAGTCATCCAGGGCCTACTAATGAAAAACTGTTTTTT | CASSSHPGPTNEKLFF | NA | TRBJ1-4 | TRBV7-9 | NA
TGTGCCATCAGCCAGGACTTTCCCCATGGCTACACCTTC | CAISQDFPHGYTF | NA | TRBJ1-2 | TRBV10-3 | NA
TGCGCCAGCAGCCCGGGACAGGGTGTAAACATTCAGTACTTC | CASSPGQGVNIQYF | NA | TRBJ2-4 | TRBV4-1 | TRBD1
TGTGCCATCAGTGGCCTTTTTGGAGCGATCAGCACAGATACGCAGTATTTT | CAISGLFGAISTDTQYF | NA | TRBJ2-3 | TRBV10-3 | NA
TGTGCCATGGACAGGAACACTGAAGCTTTCTTT | CAMDRNTEAFF | NA | TRBJ1-1 | TRBV2 | NA
TGTGCCAGCAGCGTAGGGGCTCTTCCCCGCTCTGGAAACACCATATATTTT | CASSVGALPRSGNTIYF | NA | TRBJ1-3 | TRBV9 | NA
TGTGCCACCAGTGATCCCCCTAGGGACTCGGGGAGGTCGGATACGCAGTATTTT | CATSDPPRDSGRSDTQYF | NA | TRBJ2-3 | TRBV24-1 | NA
TGTGCCAGTAGTATCGAGGGGAAGGGGTACACTGAAGCTTTCTTT | CASSIEGKGYTEAFF | NA | TRBJ1-1 | TRBV19 | NA
TGTGCCAGCAGTGACTCACGATACAGGGACAGTCTTAATAGCAATCAGCCCCAGCATTTT | CASSDSRYRDSLNSNQPQHF | NA | TRBJ1-5 | TRBV6-4 | TRBD1
TGTGCCAGCAGCATATCGCGGGGGGGCTACAATGAGCAGTTCTTC | CASSISRGGYNEQFF | NA | TRBJ2-1 | TRBV7-3 | TRBD2
TGTGCCAGCAGCCCCGGAGCTGCATATGAGCAGTTCTTC | CASSPGAAYEQFF | NA | TRBJ2-1 | TRBV7-3 | NA
TGTGCCAGCAGCATAGACAGGGGGTCTGCTGGAAACACCATATATTTT | CASSIDRGSAGNTIYF | few | TRBJ1-3 | TRBV5-4 | TRBD1
TGTGCCAGCAGCTTACAGTGGAGGCGGAACTATGGCTACACCTTC | CASSLQWRRNYGYTF | NA | TRBJ1-2 | TRBV7-9 | NA
TGTGCCAGCAGCCGCCTCCGGGGAGGGGACACCGGGGAGCTGTTTTTT | CASSRLRGGDTGELFF | NA | TRBJ2-2 | TRBV3-1/TRBV3-2 | TRBD2
TGCAGCGTTGATGGCGGGGGGGGGACCCAGTACTTC | CSVDGGGGTQYF | NA | TRBJ2-5 | TRBV29-1 | TRBD2